This T cell receptor (beta chain) was documented in a study of radiotherapy plus CTLA-4 blockade in lung cancer. About the study: Objective responses arose in approximately 17% of patients, and about 32% experienced disease control. Study-wide results and caveats: With interferon-beta, early dynamics of blood T cell clones were reported to best predict response. There was expansion of tumor-derived TCR clones in blood after radiotherapy plus ipilimumab.

Trimming at V came to 0 bases and at J to 7 bases, leaving 10 bases not matched to a gene. Per the germline V gene, CDR1 is LNHNV and CDR2 is YYDKDF (reference sequence). The length of the CDR3 is 17 residues. Concerning this clone: The antigen is not known.

Method: immunoSEQ multiplex PCR; TCRdb's copy keeps in-frame clones and lacks some. There are about 49,000 clones in the sample; roughly 85% occur only once, and about a quarter lies in the top ten. The V call is TRBV15, the J call TRBJ2-1; TRBD2 matches 9 bases. Sequenced here: peripheral blood, sampled from a patient treated with radiotherapy plus ipilimumab. The sequence derives from a human donor with non-small cell lung cancer whose response to radiotherapy plus ipilimumab could not be evaluated. The CDR3 DNA sequence: TGTGCCACCAGCAGAGATCCGGGAATAGCGGGAGCTAATGAGCAGTTCTTC. Translation: CATSRDPGIAGANEQFF.